A selection of T cell receptor beta chains follows, all from one sample in a study of T cell repertoires in cytomegalovirus infection. One entry per CDR3 protein, called by TCRdb with MiXCR from the reads. The table lists around 320,000 distinct CDR3 sequences, approximately 9.5% of them singletons. The sample comprised PBMCs. These receptors all come from a human donor in good health (CMV status not recorded). Some clones in this sample may be carry-over from other donors' samples. CDR3s include the opening cysteine and the closing phenylalanine or tryptophan. Fields, in order: clone size, CDR3 length, D gene, J gene, V gene, CDR3 DNA, CDR3 protein. D genes are given only for firm matches. Clone size appears in some rows only: once, few, many, or a class for an expanded clone.

clone size: few
CDR3 length: 14
D gene: -
J gene: TRBJ1-4
V gene: TRBV6-5
CDR3 DNA: TGTGCCAGCAGATCACAGGGTTTTCGGGAAAAACTGTTTTTT
CDR3 protein: CASRSQGFREKLFF

clone size: -
CDR3 length: 14
D gene: TRBD1
J gene: TRBJ2-1
V gene: TRBV7-2
CDR3 DNA: TGTGCCAGCAGGGAACAGGGGGCCCTCCATGAGCAGTTCTTC
CDR3 protein: CASREQGALHEQFF

clone size: few
CDR3 length: 14
D gene: -
J gene: TRBJ2-1
V gene: TRBV24-1
CDR3 DNA: TGTGCCACCAGTGACGCTGCGCTCCTCGGTGAGCAGTTCTTC
CDR3 protein: CATSDAALLGEQFF

clone size: few
CDR3 length: 14
D gene: TRBD1
J gene: TRBJ2-3
V gene: TRBV29-1
CDR3 DNA: TGCAGCGTCCGGGACAGGGGACGTGCAGATACGCAGTATTTT
CDR3 protein: CSVRDRGRADTQYF

clone size: few
CDR3 length: 20
D gene: TRBD2
J gene: TRBJ2-1
V gene: TRBV3-1
CDR3 DNA: TGTGCCAGCAGCCAAGATGTGGCTAGCGGGAGGACCCCCAAAGGAAATGAGCAGTTCTTC
CDR3 protein: CASSQDVASGRTPKGNEQFF

clone size: few
CDR3 length: 16
D gene: TRBD2
J gene: TRBJ2-5
V gene: TRBV6-2/TRBV6-3
CDR3 DNA: TGTGCCAGCAGTTACTCTAAGCGGGAGGCCCAAGAGACCCAGTACTTC
CDR3 protein: CASSYSKREAQETQYF

clone size: few
CDR3 length: 13
D gene: TRBD1
J gene: TRBJ2-6
V gene: TRBV30
CDR3 DNA: TGTGCCTGGCTAGGACAGGGGCGTAACGTCCTGACTTTC
CDR3 protein: CAWLGQGRNVLTF

clone size: few
CDR3 length: 15
D gene: TRBD1
J gene: TRBJ1-2
V gene: TRBV4-1
CDR3 DNA: TGCGCCAGCAGCAATGTTGGGACAGCCGTCTATGGCTACACCTTC
CDR3 protein: CASSNVGTAVYGYTF

clone size: -
CDR3 length: 14
D gene: -
J gene: TRBJ1-5
V gene: TRBV9
CDR3 DNA: TGTGCCAGCAGCGTCCGGGACGGCAATCAGCCCCAGCATTTT
CDR3 protein: CASSVRDGNQPQHF

clone size: many
CDR3 length: 15
D gene: -
J gene: TRBJ2-3
V gene: TRBV7-2
CDR3 DNA: TGTGCCAGCAGCCGGCGAGGGATGACCACAGATACGCAGTATTTT
CDR3 protein: CASSRRGMTTDTQYF

clone size: -
CDR3 length: 13
D gene: -
J gene: TRBJ1-4
V gene: TRBV4-3
CDR3 DNA: TGCGCCAGCAGCCCGCAGGGTCGAGAAAAACTGTTTTTT
CDR3 protein: CASSPQGREKLFF

clone size: many
CDR3 length: 17
D gene: -
J gene: TRBJ2-3
V gene: TRBV5-1
CDR3 DNA: TGCGCCAGCAGCTTGGCCCCCGGGACGGCGAGCACAGATACGCAGTATTTT
CDR3 protein: CASSLAPGTASTDTQYF

clone size: many
CDR3 length: 14
D gene: TRBD1
J gene: TRBJ2-3
V gene: TRBV7-9
CDR3 DNA: TGTGCCAGCAGCTCGACAGGGGGAGAGAGAACGCAGTATTTT
CDR3 protein: CASSSTGGERTQYF

clone size: -
CDR3 length: 14
D gene: -
J gene: TRBJ1-1
V gene: TRBV7-8
CDR3 DNA: TGTGCCAGCAGCCCGCTCGACCTGAACACTGAAGCTTTCTTT
CDR3 protein: CASSPLDLNTEAFF

clone size: -
CDR3 length: 13
D gene: -
J gene: TRBJ2-2
V gene: TRBV7-6
CDR3 DNA: TGTGCCAGCAGCCACTCAGGGCCCGGGGAGCTGTTTTTT
CDR3 protein: CASSHSGPGELFF

clone size: many
CDR3 length: 19
D gene: -
J gene: TRBJ2-3
V gene: TRBV7-2
CDR3 DNA: TGTGCCAGCAGCTTAGCGTTCCAGGCGATTGGGCGGGGTAGAGATACGCAGTATTTT
CDR3 protein: CASSLAFQAIGRGRDTQYF

clone size: -
CDR3 length: 15
D gene: TRBD1
J gene: TRBJ1-1
V gene: TRBV12-3/TRBV12-4
CDR3 DNA: TGTGCCAGCCTCCCCTCGGGGCAGGGGGCTGCTGAAGCTTTCTTT
CDR3 protein: CASLPSGQGAAEAFF

clone size: many
CDR3 length: 12
D gene: -
J gene: TRBJ2-1
V gene: TRBV7-2
CDR3 DNA: TGTGCCAGCAACTCCCGGGCGGGCGAGCAGTTCTTC
CDR3 protein: CASNSRAGEQFF

clone size: few
CDR3 length: 13
D gene: -
J gene: TRBJ1-1
V gene: TRBV18
CDR3 DNA: TGTGCCAGCTCACGGGCCGGGAACACTGAAGCTTTCTTT
CDR3 protein: CASSRAGNTEAFF

clone size: many
CDR3 length: 17
D gene: -
J gene: TRBJ1-3
V gene: TRBV7-8
CDR3 DNA: TGTGCCAGCAGCTCGAAAGTCGCACACACCTCTGGAAACACCATATATTTT
CDR3 protein: CASSSKVAHTSGNTIYF

clone size: many
CDR3 length: 13
D gene: -
J gene: TRBJ2-7
V gene: TRBV7-2
CDR3 DNA: TGTGCCAGCAGCTTAGCGGGTATCTCCGAGCAGTACTTC
CDR3 protein: CASSLAGISEQYF

clone size: -
CDR3 length: 14
D gene: -
J gene: TRBJ1-2
V gene: TRBV25-1
CDR3 DNA: TGTGCCAGCTACGGGCGTAGCGGTATCTATGGCTACACCTTC
CDR3 protein: CASYGRSGIYGYTF

clone size: many
CDR3 length: 13
D gene: -
J gene: TRBJ1-6
V gene: TRBV7-3
CDR3 DNA: TGTGCCAGCAGTCGAGGGTTTTGGTCACCCCTCCACTTT
CDR3 protein: CASSRGFWSPLHF

clone size: few
CDR3 length: 18
D gene: TRBD2
J gene: TRBJ2-7
V gene: TRBV7-9
CDR3 DNA: TGTGCCAGCAGCTACCCCTCGGGACTAGCGGGAGGGCCGGACGAGCAGTACTTC
CDR3 protein: CASSYPSGLAGGPDEQYF

clone size: many
CDR3 length: 15
D gene: -
J gene: TRBJ1-5
V gene: TRBV19
CDR3 DNA: TGTGCCAGTACCAACCAATTTGTCAGGGGCCAGCCCCAGCATTTT
CDR3 protein: CASTNQFVRGQPQHF

clone size: many
CDR3 length: 14
D gene: TRBD2
J gene: TRBJ2-5
V gene: TRBV20-1
CDR3 DNA: TGCAGTGCTGTCCGACTAGCGGGGGGCGCTAGCCAGTACTTC
CDR3 protein: CSAVRLAGGASQYF

clone size: -
CDR3 length: 13
D gene: -
J gene: TRBJ1-1
V gene: TRBV20-1
CDR3 DNA: TGCAGTGCTAGTCAGGGATCGAACACTGAAGCTTTCTTT
CDR3 protein: CSASQGSNTEAFF

clone size: -
CDR3 length: 15
D gene: -
J gene: TRBJ1-5
V gene: TRBV12-3/TRBV12-4
CDR3 DNA: TGTGCCAGCAGTTTAATGGGTGAAAGGAATCAGCCCCAGCATTTT
CDR3 protein: CASSLMGERNQPQHF

clone size: few
CDR3 length: 15
D gene: TRBD2
J gene: TRBJ2-1
V gene: TRBV6-6
CDR3 DNA: TGTGCCAGCAGCTCGCGGGGGTTCCCCTACAATGAGCAGTTCTTC
CDR3 protein: CASSSRGFPYNEQFF

clone size: few
CDR3 length: 18
D gene: TRBD2
J gene: TRBJ2-3
V gene: TRBV10-3
CDR3 DNA: TGTGCCATCAGTTCGACCTCGTGGACTAGCGGGAGTAAAGATACGCAGTATTTT
CDR3 protein: CAISSTSWTSGSKDTQYF

clone size: many
CDR3 length: 15
D gene: -
J gene: TRBJ2-7
V gene: TRBV7-2
CDR3 DNA: TGTGCCAGCAGCCCAGGTGGGCAGACCCACTACGAGCAGTACTTC
CDR3 protein: CASSPGGQTHYEQYF

clone size: many
CDR3 length: 17
D gene: TRBD1
J gene: TRBJ2-5
V gene: TRBV9
CDR3 DNA: TGTGCCAGCAGCGTAGACCCCACAGGGGGCACAAGGGAGACCCAGTACTTC
CDR3 protein: CASSVDPTGGTRETQYF

clone size: -
CDR3 length: 15
D gene: -
J gene: TRBJ1-6
V gene: TRBV28
CDR3 DNA: TGTGCCAGCAGCTTCTCCACAGGATATAATTCACCCCTCCACTTT
CDR3 protein: CASSFSTGYNSPLHF

clone size: many
CDR3 length: 15
D gene: -
J gene: TRBJ2-1
V gene: TRBV7-6
CDR3 DNA: TGTGCCAGCAGCTTAGGAGTAAGGAACTACAATGAGCAGTTCTTC
CDR3 protein: CASSLGVRNYNEQFF

clone size: many
CDR3 length: 12
D gene: -
J gene: TRBJ2-1
V gene: TRBV7-2
CDR3 DNA: TGTGCCAGCAGCTTAGAGGGGATTGAGCAGTTCTTC
CDR3 protein: CASSLEGIEQFF

clone size: -
CDR3 length: 14
D gene: TRBD1
J gene: TRBJ1-2
V gene: TRBV15
CDR3 DNA: TGTGCCACCAGCAGCCGGACAGGGAACTATGGCTACACCTTC
CDR3 protein: CATSSRTGNYGYTF

clone size: few
CDR3 length: 14
D gene: TRBD1
J gene: TRBJ2-3
V gene: TRBV10-2
CDR3 DNA: TGCGCCAGCGGGTCTTACCTGCGACAGGGGATGGGGTATTTT
CDR3 protein: CASGSYLRQGMGYF

clone size: many
CDR3 length: 14
D gene: -
J gene: TRBJ2-1
V gene: TRBV7-2
CDR3 DNA: TGTGCCAGCAGCTTCCCTCTCTCCTACAATGAGCAGTTCTTC
CDR3 protein: CASSFPLSYNEQFF

clone size: few
CDR3 length: 15
D gene: TRBD1
J gene: TRBJ2-7
V gene: TRBV4-3
CDR3 DNA: TGCGCCAGCAGCCATGACCGGGACAGGGGGTACGAGCAGTACTTC
CDR3 protein: CASSHDRDRGYEQYF

clone size: many
CDR3 length: 13
D gene: -
J gene: TRBJ1-1
V gene: TRBV7-2
CDR3 DNA: TGTGCCAGCAGCTTATCAGGGTACACTGAAGCTTTCTTT
CDR3 protein: CASSLSGYTEAFF

clone size: few
CDR3 length: 14
D gene: -
J gene: TRBJ1-4
V gene: TRBV7-4
CDR3 DNA: TGTGCCAGCCGTGGCCGGGACGTTAATGAAAAACTGTTTTTT
CDR3 protein: CASRGRDVNEKLFF

clone size: -
CDR3 length: 16
D gene: TRBD2
J gene: TRBJ2-3
V gene: TRBV5-1
CDR3 DNA: TGCGCCAGCAGCTTGAGTTGGAGCGGGGGGGGAGATACGCAGTATTTT
CDR3 protein: CASSLSWSGGGDTQYF

clone size: few
CDR3 length: 15
D gene: -
J gene: TRBJ2-1
V gene: TRBV6-2/TRBV6-3
CDR3 DNA: TGTGCCAGCAGTCCCTCCCCTTTTATAGGAAATGAGCAGTTCTTC
CDR3 protein: CASSPSPFIGNEQFF

clone size: few
CDR3 length: 14
D gene: TRBD1
J gene: TRBJ2-7
V gene: TRBV7-8
CDR3 DNA: TGTGCCAGCAGCTTAAGGGACAGAAACTACGAGCAGTACTTC
CDR3 protein: CASSLRDRNYEQYF

clone size: many
CDR3 length: 16
D gene: -
J gene: TRBJ1-3
V gene: TRBV7-2
CDR3 DNA: TGTGCCAGCAGCTTAGCCGGGACTAGGGCTGGAAACACCATATATTTT
CDR3 protein: CASSLAGTRAGNTIYF

clone size: -
CDR3 length: 16
D gene: -
J gene: TRBJ1-5
V gene: TRBV19
CDR3 DNA: TGTGCCAGTAGTCCCTTAGGGAGCGATGGCAATCAGCCCCAGCATTTT
CDR3 protein: CASSPLGSDGNQPQHF

clone size: few
CDR3 length: 15
D gene: TRBD1
J gene: TRBJ1-1
V gene: TRBV7-9
CDR3 DNA: TGTGCCAGCAGCTTAGCGGGACAGCAACATAATGAAGCTTTCTTT
CDR3 protein: CASSLAGQQHNEAFF

clone size: few
CDR3 length: 15
D gene: TRBD1
J gene: TRBJ1-2
V gene: TRBV2
CDR3 DNA: TGTGCCAGCAGGGAGGGGACAGGGGGCGTCTATGGCTACACCTTC
CDR3 protein: CASREGTGGVYGYTF

clone size: many
CDR3 length: 14
D gene: -
J gene: TRBJ1-2
V gene: TRBV14
CDR3 DNA: TGTGCCAGCAGCCAAATACTACACACGGGAGGCTACACCTTC
CDR3 protein: CASSQILHTGGYTF

clone size: -
CDR3 length: 15
D gene: -
J gene: TRBJ2-7
V gene: TRBV9
CDR3 DNA: TGTGCCAGCAGCGCCTCTGGCGGAGGGGGGTACGAGCAGTACTTC
CDR3 protein: CASSASGGGGYEQYF

clone size: few
CDR3 length: 15
D gene: TRBD2
J gene: TRBJ2-1
V gene: TRBV2
CDR3 DNA: TGTGCCAGCAGGCCCGGGACTAGCGGGGGGCCGGAGCAGTTCTTC
CDR3 protein: CASRPGTSGGPEQFF

clone size: few
CDR3 length: 19
D gene: -
J gene: TRBJ2-5
V gene: TRBV12-3/TRBV12-4
CDR3 DNA: TGTGCCAGTACAATACAGCAGTTTTTAAGTCCGGAAAACCAAGAGACCCAGTACTTC
CDR3 protein: CASTIQQFLSPENQETQYF

clone size: many
CDR3 length: 15
D gene: -
J gene: TRBJ2-1
V gene: TRBV7-9
CDR3 DNA: TGTGCCAGCAGCAGGCCCGGGAGTAGCTACAATGAGCAGTTCTTC
CDR3 protein: CASSRPGSSYNEQFF

clone size: -
CDR3 length: 16
D gene: TRBD1
J gene: TRBJ2-1
V gene: TRBV28
CDR3 DNA: TGTGCCAGCAGTTTATCGTTCAGGGGACAGTACAATGAGCAGTTCTTC
CDR3 protein: CASSLSFRGQYNEQFF

clone size: -
CDR3 length: 16
D gene: -
J gene: TRBJ1-6
V gene: TRBV4-1
CDR3 DNA: TGCGCCAGCAGCCAAGATGTTGGGTTTGCTAATTCACCCCTCCACTTT
CDR3 protein: CASSQDVGFANSPLHF